Detailed here is one T cell receptor beta chain. This clonotype was found a few times. The clone's antigen remains unknown. One base away there is no much larger clone; base qualities are not given. The sample originates from a study of response to subunit inactivated influenza vaccine (dated by TCRdb to the late 2010s). Background on the whole study: The study used deep quantitative T cell receptor repertoire profiling to track responses to a trivalent subunit inactivated influenza vaccine.

V ends up 1 base short and J 5 bases short, with an unmatched junction base count of 5. Taken from the germline V gene (reference sequence), the CDR1 and CDR2 loops are DFQATT and SNEGSKA. The CDR3 sequence holds 14 residues, the cysteine and phenylalanine included. Of all the DNA, just the CDR3 is kept, 42 bases in frame from base 1. The paper's findings and limits, for the study overall: It was suggested by the authors that each seasonal influenza vaccination may recruit only a limited number of new T cells.

Receptor amplification or capture employed RT-PCR. Sequencing relied on an Illumina HiSeq 2500. TCRdb cleaned the public reads at Q25 with fastp, built clones with MiXCR and kept in-frame beta chains. When rows share a CDR3 protein, they turn into one entry using the most common DNA and genes. This sample holds more than 600,000 distinct CDR3 sequences; under 20% were observed only once. Jointly, the top ten make up approximately 10% of the sample. The material sequenced was PBMCs from blood, taken 5 days after vaccination. The sequence came from a man between 50 and 59 years old who received an inactivated influenza vaccine. Donor details come from another sample of the same person, matched by shared clones. The rearranged segments are TRBV20-1 and TRBJ1-1, with TRBD1 identical over 9 junction bases. The CDR3 is CSARGGTGRTEAFF. The sequenced DNA is TGCAGTGCTAGAGGCGGGACAGGGCGTACTGAAGCTTTCTTT.